These T cell receptor beta chains were read from a single sample in a study of cytomegalovirus exposure and HLA in healthy donors. TCRdb's table, derived via immunoSEQ multiplex PCR, lists solely in-frame clones and lacks some. The table records about 79,000 clones, more than 85% of them present only once. The material sequenced was PBMCs. These receptors were obtained from a woman aged 25 to 39 in good health and CMV-seronegative. CDR3s include the opening cysteine and the closing phenylalanine or tryptophan. A D gene is named only where the DNA matches it firmly. Clone sizes are given selectively: once, few, many, or a class where the clone is expanded.

j_gene: TRBJ2-1
abundance: .
d_gene: TRBD1
v_gene: TRBV6-5
CDR3aa: CASGFPGQTGNEQFF
CDR3nt: TGTGCCAGCGGATTTCCGGGACAGACAGGGAATGAGCAGTTCTTC

j_gene: TRBJ2-3
abundance: .
d_gene: TRBD2
v_gene: TRBV5-1
CDR3aa: CASSHGLATSTDTQYF
CDR3nt: TGCGCCAGCAGCCACGGACTAGCTACTAGCACAGATACGCAGTATTTT

j_gene: TRBJ2-6
abundance: .
d_gene: TRBD2
v_gene: TRBV6-1
CDR3aa: CASSDGGRGVGANVLTF
CDR3nt: TGTGCCAGCAGTGACGGCGGGAGGGGAGTTGGGGCCAACGTCCTGACTTTC

j_gene: TRBJ2-3
abundance: .
d_gene: TRBD2
v_gene: TRBV27
CDR3aa: CASSFSGLAGITDTQYF
CDR3nt: TGTGCCAGCAGTTTTAGCGGACTAGCGGGGATCACAGATACGCAGTATTTT

j_gene: TRBJ1-5
abundance: .
d_gene: TRBD1
v_gene: TRBV7-9
CDR3aa: CASSPQGTQPQHF
CDR3nt: TGTGCCAGCAGTCCACAGGGGACTCAGCCCCAGCATTTT

j_gene: TRBJ1-1
abundance: once
d_gene: TRBD1
v_gene: TRBV28
CDR3aa: CASSPMTGVRTEAFF
CDR3nt: TGTGCCAGCAGTCCTATGACAGGGGTTCGCACTGAAGCTTTCTTT

j_gene: TRBJ1-2
abundance: .
d_gene: .
v_gene: TRBV6-5
CDR3aa: CASSYTPDYGYTF
CDR3nt: TGTGCCAGCAGTTACACCCCGGACTATGGCTACACCTTC

j_gene: TRBJ2-5
abundance: .
d_gene: .
v_gene: TRBV15
CDR3aa: CATSRVSYQETQYF
CDR3nt: TGTGCCACCAGCAGAGTATCTTACCAAGAGACCCAGTACTTC

j_gene: TRBJ2-7
abundance: .
d_gene: .
v_gene: TRBV15
CDR3aa: CATSSSSGYEQYF
CDR3nt: TGTGCCACCAGCAGTTCAAGCGGCTACGAGCAGTACTTC

j_gene: TRBJ2-3
abundance: .
d_gene: TRBD2
v_gene: TRBV5-1
CDR3aa: CASTQGAGTDTQYF
CDR3nt: TGCGCCAGCACCCAGGGAGCGGGAACAGATACGCAGTATTTT

j_gene: TRBJ2-3
abundance: .
d_gene: TRBD1
v_gene: TRBV9
CDR3aa: CASSAGTGTAGTDTQYF
CDR3nt: TGTGCCAGCAGCGCCGGAACCGGGACAGCTGGCACAGATACGCAGTATTTT

j_gene: TRBJ2-1
abundance: .
d_gene: TRBD1
v_gene: TRBV30
CDR3aa: CAGGQGGNEQFF
CDR3nt: TGTGCCGGTGGACAGGGTGGCAATGAGCAGTTCTTC

j_gene: TRBJ2-5
abundance: .
d_gene: .
v_gene: TRBV4-3
CDR3aa: CASSQEGTIDGTQYF
CDR3nt: TGCGCCAGCAGCCAAGAGGGCACCATTGATGGGACCCAGTACTTC

j_gene: TRBJ2-7
abundance: .
d_gene: TRBD1
v_gene: TRBV19
CDR3aa: CASSESGTGANEQYF
CDR3nt: TGTGCCAGTAGTGAGTCCGGGACAGGGGCCAACGAGCAGTACTTC

j_gene: TRBJ2-7
abundance: .
d_gene: .
v_gene: TRBV6-6
CDR3aa: CASSYAGQNTVEQYF
CDR3nt: TGTGCCAGCAGTTACGCGGGACAGAATACGGTAGAGCAGTACTTC

j_gene: TRBJ2-3
abundance: once
d_gene: .
v_gene: TRBV7-3
CDR3aa: CASREGQSTDTQYF
CDR3nt: TGTGCCAGCAGGGAGGGGCAGAGCACAGATACGCAGTATTTT

j_gene: TRBJ2-7
abundance: .
d_gene: .
v_gene: TRBV5-1
CDR3aa: CASSLVGKSIDEQYF
CDR3nt: TGCGCCAGCAGCTTGGTGGGCAAAAGTATCGACGAGCAGTACTTC

j_gene: TRBJ1-2
abundance: .
d_gene: TRBD1
v_gene: TRBV19
CDR3aa: CASSIRAGGSYGYTF
CDR3nt: TGTGCCAGTAGTATCCGGGCAGGGGGTTCATATGGCTACACCTTC

j_gene: TRBJ2-1
abundance: once
d_gene: .
v_gene: TRBV15
CDR3aa: CATSRDRDTFNEQFF
CDR3nt: TGTGCCACCAGCAGAGATAGGGACACGTTCAATGAGCAGTTCTTC

j_gene: TRBJ2-2
abundance: .
d_gene: .
v_gene: TRBV6-5
CDR3aa: CASSELIDTGELFF
CDR3nt: TGTGCCAGCAGTGAACTCATAGACACCGGGGAGCTGTTTTTT

j_gene: TRBJ1-2
abundance: .
d_gene: TRBD1
v_gene: TRBV27
CDR3aa: CASSPQGSKHGYTF
CDR3nt: TGTGCCAGCAGTCCACAGGGGTCAAAACATGGCTACACCTTC

j_gene: TRBJ1-2
abundance: .
d_gene: TRBD1
v_gene: TRBV6-1
CDR3aa: CASRQLGQRYGYTF
CDR3nt: TGTGCCAGCAGGCAATTGGGACAGAGGTATGGCTACACCTTC

j_gene: TRBJ1-2
abundance: .
d_gene: TRBD1
v_gene: TRBV18
CDR3aa: CASSRGTGERMSGYTF
CDR3nt: TGTGCCAGCTCACGAGGGACAGGCGAGAGAATGAGTGGCTACACCTTC

j_gene: TRBJ1-3
abundance: .
d_gene: TRBD1
v_gene: TRBV29-1
CDR3aa: CSVGTGFYGNTIYF
CDR3nt: TGCAGCGTGGGGACAGGCTTCTACGGAAACACCATATATTTT

j_gene: TRBJ2-3
abundance: .
d_gene: TRBD2
v_gene: TRBV29-1
CDR3aa: CSVEGLAGAPDTQYF
CDR3nt: TGCAGCGTTGAGGGTTTAGCGGGAGCCCCAGATACGCAGTATTTT

j_gene: TRBJ2-1
abundance: .
d_gene: TRBD2
v_gene: TRBV12-5
CDR3aa: CASGLGSKGGSGGEPPNEQFF
CDR3nt: TGTGCTAGTGGTTTGGGTTCTAAAGGTGGTAGCGGGGGAGAGCCCCCCAATGAGCAGTTCTTC

j_gene: TRBJ2-2
abundance: .
d_gene: TRBD1
v_gene: TRBV6-5
CDR3aa: CASSRTGTGELFF
CDR3nt: TGTGCCAGCAGTCGGACAGGGACCGGGGAGCTGTTTTTT

j_gene: TRBJ1-2
abundance: few
d_gene: .
v_gene: TRBV7-9
CDR3aa: CASSLLSFGTNYGYTF
CDR3nt: TGTGCCAGCAGCCTTCTTTCCTTCGGGACTAACTATGGCTACACCTTC

j_gene: TRBJ2-3
abundance: .
d_gene: TRBD1
v_gene: TRBV7-3
CDR3aa: CAPDRGDTQYF
CDR3nt: TGTGCGCCGGACAGGGGAGATACGCAGTATTTT

j_gene: TRBJ1-2
abundance: .
d_gene: .
v_gene: TRBV9
CDR3aa: CASSVVSGYEYGYTF
CDR3nt: TGTGCCAGCAGCGTAGTATCAGGGTACGAGTATGGCTACACCTTC

j_gene: TRBJ1-1
abundance: .
d_gene: .
v_gene: TRBV7-9
CDR3aa: CADGGGNTEAFF
CDR3nt: TGTGCCGATGGGGGGGGAAATACTGAAGCTTTCTTT

j_gene: TRBJ1-3
abundance: .
d_gene: .
v_gene: TRBV5-6
CDR3aa: CASSFRGQAGNTIYF
CDR3nt: TGTGCCAGCAGCTTTCGGGGACAAGCTGGAAACACCATATATTTT

j_gene: TRBJ1-5
abundance: .
d_gene: .
v_gene: TRBV11-2
CDR3aa: CASSPGLRASYSNQPQHF
CDR3nt: TGTGCCAGCAGCCCCGGACTGAGGGCCTCTTATAGCAATCAGCCCCAGCATTTT

j_gene: TRBJ2-3
abundance: .
d_gene: TRBD2
v_gene: TRBV14
CDR3aa: CASSQVLSGRATDTQYF
CDR3nt: TGTGCCAGCAGCCAAGTTTTAAGCGGGAGGGCGACAGATACGCAGTATTTT

j_gene: TRBJ1-1
abundance: .
d_gene: TRBD1
v_gene: TRBV7-9
CDR3aa: CASSLVSTGGTEAFF
CDR3nt: TGTGCCAGCAGCTTAGTCTCTACAGGGGGCACTGAAGCTTTCTTT

j_gene: TRBJ1-1
abundance: .
d_gene: .
v_gene: TRBV6-1
CDR3aa: CASSATGNTEAFF
CDR3nt: TGTGCCAGCAGTGCTACAGGGAACACTGAAGCTTTCTTT

j_gene: TRBJ1-1
abundance: .
d_gene: .
v_gene: TRBV7-2
CDR3aa: CASSLYITEAFF
CDR3nt: TGTGCCAGCAGCTTATACATCACTGAAGCTTTCTTT

j_gene: TRBJ1-2
abundance: .
d_gene: TRBD1
v_gene: TRBV4-2
CDR3aa: CASSQFQGAAAYGYTF
CDR3nt: TGTGCCAGCAGCCAATTTCAGGGGGCTGCGGCCTATGGCTACACCTTC

j_gene: TRBJ1-6
abundance: .
d_gene: .
v_gene: TRBV28
CDR3aa: CASSLTRGVGSPLHF
CDR3nt: TGTGCCAGCAGTTTAACCCGGGGGGTGGGATCACCCCTCCACTTT

j_gene: TRBJ2-1
abundance: .
d_gene: .
v_gene: TRBV7-9
CDR3aa: CASSRFEQFF
CDR3nt: TGTGCCAGCAGCCGGTTTGAGCAGTTCTTC

j_gene: TRBJ1-4
abundance: .
d_gene: .
v_gene: TRBV11-2
CDR3aa: CASSLVRAGHEKLFF
CDR3nt: TGTGCCAGCAGCTTAGTGAGGGCCGGCCATGAAAAACTGTTTTTT

j_gene: TRBJ2-5
abundance: .
d_gene: TRBD2
v_gene: TRBV7-7
CDR3aa: CASSPTSGGETQYF
CDR3nt: TGTGCCAGCAGCCCGACTAGCGGAGGAGAGACCCAGTACTTC

j_gene: TRBJ1-5
abundance: .
d_gene: .
v_gene: TRBV30
CDR3aa: CAWSPRVRYQPQHF
CDR3nt: TGTGCCTGGAGTCCCCGGGTGCGGTATCAGCCCCAGCATTTT

j_gene: TRBJ2-2
abundance: .
d_gene: .
v_gene: TRBV30
CDR3aa: CAWSPSHSLGVGELFF
CDR3nt: TGTGCCTGGAGTCCAAGCCACTCGCTCGGGGTCGGGGAGCTGTTTTTT

j_gene: TRBJ1-6
abundance: .
d_gene: .
v_gene: TRBV4-3
CDR3aa: CASSQDSGGDMPNSPLHF
CDR3nt: TGCGCCAGCAGCCAAGATTCGGGGGGAGACATGCCTAATTCACCCCTCCACTTT

j_gene: TRBJ1-4
abundance: .
d_gene: TRBD1
v_gene: TRBV28
CDR3aa: CASSPPGTGMATNEKLFF
CDR3nt: TGTGCCAGCAGCCCCCCCGGGACAGGGATGGCAACTAATGAAAAACTGTTTTTT

j_gene: TRBJ2-2
abundance: .
d_gene: .
v_gene: TRBV15
CDR3aa: CATSRDLSGLNTGELFF
CDR3nt: TGTGCCACCAGCAGAGATCTGAGCGGACTGAACACCGGGGAGCTGTTTTTT

j_gene: TRBJ2-7
abundance: .
d_gene: .
v_gene: TRBV30
CDR3aa: CVYSSGTRYYEQYF
CDR3nt: TGTGTCTACTCTTCAGGGACACGGTACTACGAGCAGTACTTC